The 22 T cell receptor beta chains below come from one sample, sequenced in a study of T cell repertoires in cytomegalovirus infection. MiXCR was run by TCRdb on the reads, yielding one entry per CDR3 protein. This sample has 480,000 or so distinct CDR3 sequences; roughly 10% occur once, and the top ten carry roughly 10%. Sequenced material: PBMCs. The receptors come from a human donor in good health (CMV status not recorded). Some clones in this sample may be carry-over from other donors' samples.

In its sample, this clonotype was seen a few times. The chain combines TRBV24-1 with TRBJ2-1; a weak D match, TRBD2 (6 bases). V gave up 2 bases and J gave up 6 bases, with 13 bases separating them. The CDR3 is made up of 15 amino acids. CDR1 and CDR2 (germline): KGHDR, SFDVKD. CDR3 in amino acids: CATSDYGGTGNEQFF. CDR3 nucleotide sequence: TGTGCCACCAGTGATTACGGCGGGACCGGCAATGAGCAGTTCTTC.

The genes are TRBV28 and TRBJ2-5; D may be TRBD1 (5 bases). The CDR3 has 13 amino acids. Germline V gives CDR1 MDHEN, CDR2 SYDVKM. With 3 bases removed from V and 7 bases from J, the gap between germline ends came to 12 bases. The CDR3 spells CASSFRVPGTQYF. DNA of the CDR3: TGTGCCAGCAGTTTCAGGGTTCCTGGGACCCAGTACTTC. Complete variable domain (other parts from reference TRBV28 and TRBJ2-5): DVKVTQSSRYLVKRTGEKVFLECVQDMDHENMFWYRQDPGLGLRLIYFSYDVKMKEKGDIPEGYSVSREKKERFSLILESASTNQTSMYLCASSFRVPGTQYFGPGTRLLVL.

This chain connects TRBV7-3 to TRBJ2-2; D perhaps matches TRBD1 (5 bases). V lost 7 bases to trimming and J lost 5 bases, with 17 bases between them. The CDR3 is 15 amino acids. Germline V CDR1 and CDR2: SGHTA, FQGTGA. Here the CDR3 reads CASTLNVQGTGELFF. For the CDR3, the DNA is TGTGCCAGCACCCTTAACGTCCAGGGTACCGGGGAGCTGTTTTTT.

V is TRBV14 and J is TRBJ1-1, with 10 bases aligning to TRBD1. Looked up from germline, CDR1 is SGHDN and CDR2 is FVKESK. The J segment lost 5 bases and the V segment lost 4 bases, leaving 4 bases of the junction unmatched. The CDR3 consists of 14 residues. CDR3 sequence reads: CASSRPGQGTEAFF. DNA of the CDR3: TGTGCCAGCAGCCGGCCGGGACAGGGGACTGAAGCTTTCTTT.

This clonotype was seen a few times. The chain joins TRBV19 to TRBJ2-7; 9 nucleotides align to TRBD2. Trimming removed 7 bases from V and 4 bases from J; junction bases left unmatched: 8. Germline V lookup: CDR1 LNHDA, CDR2 SQIVND (reference sequence). This CDR3 is built from 14 residues. The CDR3 DNA reads TGTGCCAGTATGAGGATAGCGGGGGTGTACGAGCAGTACTTC. Residues: CASMRIAGVYEQYF.

This clonotype occurred many times. The chain uses TRBV6-5 and TRBJ1-3; no firm D call. V was clipped by 10 bases and J by 0 bases, with 10 bases between them. There are 13 residues in the CDR3. Per the germline V gene, CDR1 is MNHEY and CDR2 is SVGAGI. The CDR3 bases are TGTGCCATCCCCCCGGGCTCTGGAAACACCATATATTTT. This translates into CAIPPGSGNTIYF.

This clonotype was picked up many times. This chain uses TRBV19 with TRBJ2-1, with a possible D match to TRBD2 (5 bases). V lost 1 base, J lost 7 bases, and 17 bases lay in between. This CDR3 comprises 16 residues. CDR1 is LNHDA, CDR2 SQIVND, per germline (reference sequence). CDR3: CASSIGARRTENEQFF. For the CDR3, the DNA is TGTGCCAGTAGTATAGGAGCTAGGAGGACGGAGAATGAGCAGTTCTTC.

This clonotype was seen a few times. V and J are TRBV20-1 and TRBJ2-7, with 9 positions matching TRBD1. Trimming at V came to 3 bases and at J to 1 base, leaving 4 bases not matched to a gene. The length of the CDR3 is 14 residues. The germline V gene encodes CDR1 DFQATT and CDR2 SNEGSKA (reference sequence). The CDR3 DNA follows: TGCAGTGCTAGGGTCGGGACAGGGTCCTACGAGCAGTACTTC. This gives the protein CSARVGTGSYEQYF.

This clonotype appeared many times. The rearrangement links TRBV24-1 to TRBJ2-3, with D tentatively TRBD1 (6 bases). The V gene's germline CDR1 is KGHDR and CDR2 SFDVKD. V shed 3 bases and J shed 1 base, with 13 bases lying between them. The CDR3 runs 16 residues. The chain's CDR3 is CATSDRTGLGTDTQYF. CDR3 in DNA: TGTGCCACCAGTGATCGAACAGGGCTGGGCACAGATACGCAGTATTTT.

There are many counts of this clonotype. The genes are TRBV4-2 and TRBJ2-3; 9 bases line up with TRBD2. V lost 4 bases to trimming and J lost 0 bases; unmatched junction nucleotides: 17. From germline, CDR1 is LGHNA and CDR2 YNFKEQ. This CDR3 comprises 20 residues. The DNA of the CDR3 is TGTGCCAGCAGCCTCGAACCAGCGGGGGGCCCCCAGTGGAGCACAGATACGCAGTATTTT. Its protein product is CASSLEPAGGPQWSTDTQYF.

Comment on this clonotype: This may arise from a read error, as a much more abundant clone is one base away. The chain employs TRBV9 and TRBJ2-7; D is unresolved. This CDR3 comprises 12 residues. V dropped 0 bases and J dropped 2 bases, with 3 bases sitting between them. In germline, CDR1 is SGDLS, CDR2 YYNGEE. CDR3 sequence: CASSVEPYEQYF. As DNA, the CDR3 is TGTGCCAGCAGCGTAGAGCCCTACGAGCAGTACTTC. The whole variable domain, remainder taken from reference TRBV9 and TRBJ2-7, is DSGVTQTPKHLITATGQRVTLRCSPRSGDLSVYWYQQSLDQGLQFLIQYYNGEERAKGNILERFSAQQFPDLHSELNLSSLELGDSALYFCASSVEPYEQYFGPGTRLTVT.

This clonotype was detected many times. V and J are TRBV12-3 or TRBV12-4 and TRBJ1-5; tentatively, D is TRBD1 (5 bases). CDR3 length: 16 amino acids. The V end lost 5 bases, the J end lost 0 bases, and 14 bases lay between the germline ends. CDR3 DNA sequence: TGTGCCAGCAGTAATCGACAGACCCGTAGCAATCAGCCCCAGCATTTT. Amino acids: CASSNRQTRSNQPQHF.

Many counts were recorded for this clonotype. The chain joins TRBV3-1 to TRBJ1-1; the D gene is possibly TRBD1 (6 bases). CDR3 length: 15 residues. Germline V lookup: CDR1 LGHDT, CDR2 YNNKEL (reference sequence). V shed 1 base and J shed 7 bases, with 16 bases lying between them. DNA of the CDR3: TGTGCCAGCAGCCAAGGAGCGGGGGGCCGGAGTGAAGCTTTCTTT. Translated: CASSQGAGGRSEAFF.

The chain joins TRBV24-1 to TRBJ2-2; D is uncertain. Trimming stripped 7 bases from V and 4 bases from J, with 9 bases between. The length of the CDR3 is 13 residues. Per germline, CDR1 KGHDR and CDR2 SFDVKD. The CDR3 DNA reads TGTGCCACCAGACGGAACCCCACCGGGGAGCTGTTTTTT. Its translation: CATRRNPTGELFF.

This clonotype has at least ten counts. This chain's CDR3 is CASRNTEAFF. The CDR3, as DNA: TGTGCCAGCAGGAACACTGAAGCTTTCTTT. The V and J genes are TRBV6-1 and TRBJ1-1; no reliable D call. Per the germline V gene, CDR1 is MNHNS and CDR2 is SASEGT. Deletions cut 6 bases from V and 1 base from J, with 0 bases between. The CDR3 is 10 amino acids.

This clonotype has just a few counts. This chain uses TRBV7-9 with TRBJ2-7; 9 nucleotides match TRBD1. V was clipped by 5 bases and J by 2 bases; unmatched bases: 7. Germline lookup yields CDR1 SEHNR and CDR2 FQNEAQ (reference sequence). The CDR3 is 15 amino acids. This chain's CDR3 is CASSQTRQGAYEQYF. The CDR3 DNA follows: TGTGCCAGCAGCCAGACCCGACAGGGGGCCTACGAGCAGTACTTC.

This clonotype has at least ten counts. The chain is built from TRBV7-9 and TRBJ2-1; D not resolved. The CDR3 length is 14 residues. V was trimmed by 2 bases and J by 6 bases, leaving 11 bases between them. Germline V gene sequence: CDR1 SEHNR, CDR2 FQNEAQ (reference sequence). The CDR3 spells CASSLSESPNEQFF. Here the CDR3 DNA reads TGTGCCAGCAGCTTATCGGAATCCCCCAATGAGCAGTTCTTC.

There are many counts of this clonotype. This chain uses TRBV7-8 with TRBJ2-5; 8 nucleotides align to TRBD2. Germline CDR1 SGHVS, CDR2 FQNEAQ. The CDR3 is made up of 15 amino acids. The V and J ends lost 4 bases and 5 bases, in that order; junction bases with no gene match: 9. The CDR3 DNA reads TGTGCCAGCAGCTCCACCTCTCCTAGCGGGGAGACCCAGTACTTC. This encodes CASSSTSPSGETQYF. Looking up the rest from reference TRBV7-8 and TRBJ2-5 gives the full variable domain: GAGVSQSPRYKVAKRGQDVALRCDPISGHVSLFWYQQALGQGPEFLTYFQNEAQLDKSGLPSDRFFAERPEGSVSTLKIQRTQQEDSAVYLCASSSTSPSGETQYFGPGTRLLVL.

This clonotype occurred a few times. The V call is TRBV20-1, the J call TRBJ1-1; 9 bases agree with TRBD1. The CDR3 is 14 amino acids. CDR1 DFQATT and CDR2 SNEGSKA come from the germline V gene (reference sequence). Trimming cost V 4 bases and J 3 bases; bases outside gene matches: 6. DNA of the CDR3: TGCAGTGCTATAACACAGGGGGCCGACACTGAAGCTTTCTTT. Protein: CSAITQGADTEAFF.

In this sample, this clonotype turned up a few times. V and J are TRBV19 and TRBJ1-5; possible D gene TRBD1, 6 bases. The V end lost 8 bases, the J end lost 4 bases, and 9 bases lay between the germline ends. This CDR3 is 12 amino acids long. Germline V gene lookup returns CDR1 LNHDA and CDR2 SQIVND (reference sequence). This CDR3 is CASGDRNQPQHF. The CDR3 DNA follows: TGTGCCAGTGGAGACAGGAATCAGCCCCAGCATTTT.

This chain joins TRBV20-1 and TRBJ2-5; 13 nucleotides align to TRBD2. CDR3 length: 18 residues. CDR1 DFQATT and CDR2 SNEGSKA come from the germline V gene (reference sequence). J lost 5 bases, V lost 0 bases, and 12 bases had no gene match. The DNA of the CDR3 is TGCAGTGCTAGAGATCTTGAACTAGCGGGAGGGCCTAGGGAGACCCAGTACTTC. It codes for CSARDLELAGGPRETQYF.

This clonotype was recorded at least ten times. V gene TRBV20-1 combines with J gene TRBJ1-2, with TRBD1 matching 9 bases. Germline V gene lookup returns CDR1 DFQATT and CDR2 SNEGSKA (reference sequence). V lost 4 bases and J lost 0; bases outside the gene matches: 6. The length of the CDR3 is 15 residues. The CDR3 loop is CSAKGTGKANYGYTF. CDR3 DNA: TGCAGTGCTAAGGGGACAGGGAAAGCTAACTATGGCTACACCTTC.